This entry lists 26 T cell receptor beta chains sequenced from one sample in a study of T cell repertoires in cytomegalovirus infection. TCRdb itself ran the reads through MiXCR, one entry per CDR3 protein. The sample yields 450,000 to 650,000 distinct CDR3 sequences, 40% seen once. No antigen has been identified for these receptors. The material sequenced was cultured PBMCs, taken from culture after CMV antigen stimulation. The receptors derive from a human donor in good health (CMV status not recorded). Some clones in this sample may be carry-over from other donors' samples.

This clonotype appeared a few times. This chain connects TRBV7-2 to TRBJ2-7, with D uncertain. Trimming cost V 5 bases and J 6 bases, with 8 bases left between them. The CDR3 consists of 11 residues. Germline V CDR1 and CDR2: SGHTA, FQGNSA. Here the CDR3 DNA reads TGTGCCAGCAGCCGCGGACGCGAGCAGTACTTC. Translating gives CASSRGREQYF.

The chain links TRBV7-2 to TRBJ2-1, with D tentatively TRBD2 (5 bases). The CDR3 loop spans 13 amino acids. The V gene lost 3 bases and the J gene lost 12 bases, with 15 bases spanning the gap. Germline CDR1 reads SGHTA; CDR2 reads FQGNSA. Here the CDR3 DNA reads TGTGCCAGCAGCTTCCACGTAGCGAATTGGCAGTTCTTC. It yields the protein CASSFHVANWQFF.

This clonotype was counted only a few times. This chain uses TRBV12-3 or TRBV12-4 with TRBJ1-2; D possibly corresponds to TRBD1 (5 bases). The CDR3 spans 14 residues. Trimming left V 3 bases short and J 4 bases short, with 12 bases between. The CDR3 sequence is CASSFKGQSYGYTF. CDR3 DNA sequence: TGTGCCAGCAGTTTTAAGGGGCAGAGCTATGGCTACACCTTC.

The rearrangement joins TRBV7-2 to TRBJ2-3; 8 positions agree with TRBD1. The CDR3 spans 14 residues. CDR1 SGHTA and CDR2 FQGNSA come from the germline V gene. Trimming cost V 3 bases and J 5 bases; bases outside gene matches: 4. CDR3 loop: CASSFTGGLDTQYF. The CDR3 nucleotides read TGTGCCAGCAGCTTTACAGGGGGACTAGATACGCAGTATTTT.

V gene TRBV4-1 combines with J gene TRBJ2-2; 8 bases agree with TRBD2. From germline, CDR1 is MGHRA and CDR2 YSYEKL. The CDR3 loop spans 15 amino acids. V lost 4 bases to trimming and J lost 1 base; unmatched junction nucleotides: 2. The CDR3 spells CASSRRGENTGELFF. Here the CDR3 DNA reads TGCGCCAGCAGCCGGCGGGGGGAGAACACCGGGGAGCTGTTTTTT.

CDR3 in DNA: TGTGCCACCAGCAGGGCTGGTGATATAGCCTACCCGCGCAATCAGCCCCAGCATTTT. Protein: CATSRAGDIAYPRNQPQHF. This chain joins TRBV15 and TRBJ1-5; D remains ambiguous. Germline CDR1 is LNHNV and CDR2 is YYDKDF (reference sequence). The CDR3 is made up of 19 amino acids. Trimming stripped 3 bases from V and 2 bases from J, with 23 bases between.

This clonotype was seen only a few times. The chain combines TRBV12-3 or TRBV12-4 with TRBJ1-3; tentative D call: TRBD1 (6 bases). This CDR3 has 13 residues. V lost 6 bases and J lost 12, with 18 bases in between. CDR3 DNA: TGTGCCAGCAGCTACGACAGGAACTCTGTCATATATTTT. This sequence encodes CASSYDRNSVIYF.

This chain links TRBV7-8 with TRBJ1-5; 7 nucleotides line up with TRBD1. Germline lookup yields CDR1 SGHVS and CDR2 FQNEAQ. Trimming removed 5 bases from V and 6 bases from J; junction bases left unmatched: 10. The CDR3 covers 15 residues. CDR3 region: CASSPDRVVFQPQHF. The CDR3 DNA follows: TGTGCCAGCAGCCCCGACAGGGTAGTTTTTCAGCCCCAGCATTTT.

The genes are TRBV6-6 and TRBJ1-5; D remains unclear. Trimming stripped 6 bases from V and 7 bases from J, with 19 bases between. This CDR3 is 15 amino acids long. Germline V gives CDR1 MNHNY, CDR2 SVGAGI (reference sequence). The CDR3 is CASSDGRAVHQPQHF. The CDR3 bases are TGTGCCAGCAGCGATGGGAGGGCTGTCCACCAGCCCCAGCATTTT.

This clonotype was detected only a few times. The CDR3: CASSAAGRNYEKLFF. In DNA form, the CDR3 reads TGTGCCAGCAGTGCTGCAGGGCGGAATTATGAAAAACTGTTTTTT. This chain joins TRBV12-3 or TRBV12-4 and TRBJ1-4; perhaps TRBD1 as D (5 bases). This CDR3 has 15 residues. V was trimmed by 5 bases and J by 6 bases, leaving 16 bases between them.

Remarks on this clonotype: One junction end disagrees with the germline gene, perhaps due to a read error. CDR3: CASILTGELFF. CDR3 bases: TGTGCCAGCATTTTAACCGGGGAGCTGTTTTTT. The chain combines TRBV12-3 or TRBV12-4 with TRBJ2-2; no clear D gene. This CDR3 is built from 11 residues.

As regards this clonotype: The CDR3 does not close with the conserved phenylalanine or tryptophan, likely indicating a read error. The J gene is TRBJ2-7, the V gene TRBV7-9; 9 nucleotides align to TRBD1. The germline gives CDR1 SEHNR, CDR2 FQNEAQ (reference sequence). The CDR3 consists of 14 residues. The V and J ends lost 5 bases and 3 bases, in that order; junction bases with no gene match: 5. CDR3 loop: CASSVGQGFYEQYY. The DNA of the CDR3 is TGTGCCAGCAGCGTGGGACAGGGCTTCTACGAGCAGTACTAC.

This clonotype was recorded once. The J gene is TRBJ2-7, the V gene TRBV4-2; 8 nucleotides agree with TRBD2. J lost 4 bases, V lost 1 base, and 6 bases had no gene match. Per germline, CDR1 LGHNA and CDR2 YNFKEQ. This CDR3 spans 15 amino acids. In nucleotides, the CDR3 is TGTGCCAGCAGCCAAGGTCCTAGCGGGTATTACGAGCAGTACTTC. As protein: CASSQGPSGYYEQYF.

In its sample, this clonotype was seen a few times. The chain recombines TRBV12-3 or TRBV12-4 with TRBJ2-7; a possible D gene is TRBD2 (6 bases). Trimming cost V 3 bases and J 3 bases, with 15 bases left between them. The CDR3 runs 15 residues. DNA for the CDR3: TGTGCCAGCAGTTTTGGGTCCGGGACTGGCTACGAGCAGTACTTC. It specifies CASSFGSGTGYEQYF.

V is TRBV6-1 and J is TRBJ2-7; 12 bases align to TRBD2. V lost 6 bases and J lost 5; bases outside the gene matches: 8. CDR1 and CDR2 (germline): MNHNS, SASEGT. The length of the CDR3 is 15 residues. In nucleotides, the CDR3 is TGTGCCAGCAGGGGGCTAGCGGGAGGGACCCACGAGCAGTACTTC. It specifies CASRGLAGGTHEQYF.

The rearrangement joins TRBV29-1 to TRBJ1-2; D remains unclear. Looked up from germline, CDR1 is SQVTM and CDR2 is ANQGSEA. There are 11 residues in the CDR3. The V end lost 3 bases, the J end lost 1 base, and 3 bases lay between the germline ends. The CDR3 sequence is CSVEDNYGYTF. Here the CDR3 DNA reads TGCAGCGTTGAGGATAACTATGGCTACACCTTC.

V and J are TRBV19 and TRBJ1-5; 7 bases are shared with TRBD1. The germline CDR1 and CDR2 sequences are LNHDA and SQIVND (reference sequence). The CDR3 sequence is 15 residues long. The V segment lost 5 bases and the J segment 6 bases; nucleotides outside the gene matches: 10. The CDR3 loop is CASSYGQARGQPQHF. In DNA, the CDR3 is TGTGCCAGTAGTTACGGACAGGCTCGAGGTCAGCCCCAGCATTTT.

The chain combines TRBV7-2 with TRBJ2-5, with D possibly matching TRBD2 (6 bases). This CDR3 spans 15 amino acids. V shed 0 bases and J shed 3 bases, with 11 bases lying between them. Germline-derived CDR1 and CDR2 are SGHTA and FQGNSA. DNA for the CDR3: TGTGCCAGCAGCTTAGCACCCGGGACTGAAGAGACCCAGTACTTC. This encodes CASSLAPGTEETQYF.

V and J are TRBV6-1 and TRBJ1-3, with D perhaps TRBD1 (6 bases). The germline CDR1 and CDR2 sequences are MNHNS and SASEGT. V lost 3 bases to trimming and J lost 2 bases, with 11 bases between them. The CDR3 contains 15 residues. CDR3 in DNA: TGTGCCAGCAGTGACGACAGGAGTCCTGGAAACACCATATATTTT. It codes for CASSDDRSPGNTIYF.

This clonotype was detected only once. The chain links TRBV15 to TRBJ2-4; 8 bases are shared with TRBD1. The CDR3 loop spans 17 amino acids. After removal of 7 bases from V and 3 bases from J, the junction contained 14 bases not matched to a gene. The V gene's germline CDR1 is LNHNV and CDR2 YYDKDF (reference sequence). The CDR3 sequence is CATNHGGDRGNKNIQYF. In DNA, the CDR3 is TGTGCCACCAACCACGGGGGTGACAGGGGAAACAAAAACATTCAGTACTTC. Filled out from reference TRBV15 and TRBJ2-4, the complete variable domain reads DAMVIQNPRYQVTQFGKPVTLSCSQTLNHNVMYWYQQKSSQAPKLLFHYYDKDFNNEADTPDNFQSRRPNTSFCFLDIRSPGLGDTAMYLCATNHGGDRGNKNIQYFGAGTRLSVL.

V is TRBV6-6 and J is TRBJ1-2, with TRBD1 matching 8 bases. V lost 3 bases to trimming and J lost 4 bases; unmatched junction nucleotides: 7. Germline V gives CDR1 MNHNY, CDR2 SVGAGI (reference sequence). The CDR3 has 15 residues. The CDR3 coding sequence is TGTGCCAGCAGTTATAGTCAGGGGGCAACCTATGGCTACACCTTC. It translates to CASSYSQGATYGYTF.

J is TRBJ2-7 and V is TRBV7-2; 7 bases fit TRBD1. The trim removed 8 bases at V and 7 bases at J, leaving 14 bases unmatched. The CDR3 length is 14 residues. Germline V CDR1 and CDR2: SGHTA, FQGNSA. CDR3: CASGSGQYYVEQYF. The CDR3 DNA follows: TGTGCCAGCGGCTCGGGACAGTATTACGTGGAGCAGTACTTC.

The chain is built from TRBV20-1 and TRBJ2-7; 10 bases match TRBD1. V shed 3 bases and J 5 bases; nucleotides not matched to a gene: 7. Germline assignment: CDR1 DFQATT and CDR2 SNEGSKA (reference sequence). The CDR3 spans 14 residues. The CDR3 here is CSARRGTGADEQYF. Here the CDR3 DNA reads TGCAGTGCTAGGAGGGGGACAGGGGCGGACGAGCAGTACTTC.

This clonotype showed up just a few times. The V and J genes are TRBV12-3 or TRBV12-4 and TRBJ1-4; 11 positions match TRBD1. This CDR3 region has 15 residues. Germline trimming cut 2 bases from V and 5 bases from J; bases unmatched to any gene: 1. CDR3 sequence (DNA): TGTGCCAGCAGTTTACGGGACAGGGGGAATGAAAAACTGTTTTTT. Translation gives CASSLRDRGNEKLFF.

The chain joins TRBV7-4 to TRBJ1-3, with D maybe TRBD1 (6 bases). The CDR3 has 14 amino acids. Germline CDR1 is SGHVT and CDR2 is SQSDAQ. V lost 5 bases and J lost 6, with 14 bases in between. This CDR3 is CASSPGVGINTIYF. CDR3 nucleotides: TGTGCCAGCAGCCCAGGGGTCGGAATAAACACCATATATTTT.

The J gene is TRBJ2-1, the V gene TRBV12-3 or TRBV12-4; 10 nucleotides line up with TRBD2. The CDR3 is 14 residues long. With V trimmed by 2 bases and J by 10 bases, 5 bases remained unmatched. CDR3 sequence (DNA): TGTGCCAGCAGTTTAAGGGGGACTAGCGAAGAGCAGTTCTTC. It translates to CASSLRGTSEEQFF.